The 19 T cell receptor beta chains given below trace back to one sample, sequenced in a study of blood T cell repertoires in COVID-19. The method was immunoSEQ multiplex PCR; TCRdb's version includes in-frame clones alone and lacks a portion of them. Of about 95,000 clones listed, approximately 88% were seen once; the top ten hold about 3.7%. The sample consisted of peripheral blood. The source is a woman in her 70s with acute or convalescent COVID-19.

V is TRBV7-8 and J is TRBJ1-2; 7 positions match TRBD1. Trimming took 5 bases from V and 0 from J; bases not matched to a gene: 9. This CDR3 has 16 amino acids. Germline CDR1 is SGHVS and CDR2 is FQNEAQ. The CDR3 DNA is TGTGCCAGCAGCCTACCCACAGGGGAAGCTAACTATGGCTACACCTTC. Translated, it gives CASSLPTGEANYGYTF.

This chain links TRBV6-5 with TRBJ2-7; 12 nucleotides line up with TRBD2. This CDR3 region has 15 residues. V shed 6 bases and J 4 bases; nucleotides not matched to a gene: 7. Germline values: CDR1 MNHEY, CDR2 SVGAGI. The CDR3: CASRTSGGMLYEQYF. The CDR3 bases are TGTGCCAGCAGGACTAGCGGGGGTATGCTTTACGAGCAGTACTTC.

V is TRBV3-1 (or the pseudogene TRBV3-2) and J is TRBJ1-4; D might be TRBD1 (5 bases). Deletions cut 4 bases from V and 3 bases from J, with 15 bases between. The CDR3 loop spans 16 amino acids. Germline CDR1 is LGHDT and CDR2 is YNNKEL (reference sequence). CDR3 sequence: CASSRGGGLANEKLFF. CDR3 sequence (DNA): TGTGCCAGCAGCCGGGGCGGTGGGCTAGCTAATGAAAAACTGTTTTTT.

This clone was recorded once. V is TRBV6-5 and J is TRBJ2-7; tentative D call: TRBD2 (6 bases). The CDR3 extends over 13 amino acids. Germline loops: CDR1 MNHEY, CDR2 SVGAGI. V was trimmed by 0 bases and J by 6 bases, leaving 9 bases between them. This CDR3 reads CASSYSAGSEQYV. CDR3 DNA sequence: TGTGCCAGCAGTTACTCGGCGGGGTCCGAGCAGTACGTC.

This chain's CDR3 is CASSQDRSGGYTF. The CDR3 bases are TGCGCCAGCAGCCAAGATCGAAGCGGCGGCTACACCTTC. The genes are TRBV4-1 and TRBJ1-2, with D uncertain. With 0 bases removed from V and 8 bases from J, the gap between germline ends came to 10 bases. The CDR3 is 13 residues long. The germline V gene encodes CDR1 MGHRA and CDR2 YSYEKL.

V and J are TRBV12-3 or TRBV12-4 and TRBJ2-3, with D tentatively TRBD1 (6 bases). The CDR3 is 12 amino acids. V gave up 5 bases and J gave up 14 bases, with 17 bases separating them. The CDR3 DNA reads TGTGCCAGCAGTGTCTCGACAGGTGAATCGTATTTT. Its protein is CASSVSTGESYF.

The chain couples TRBV9 to TRBJ2-1; TRBD2 matches at 15 bases. This CDR3 is 16 amino acids long. Germline V lookup: CDR1 SGDLS, CDR2 YYNGEE. Germline trimming cut 2 bases from V and 10 bases from J; bases unmatched to any gene: 7. CDR3 in DNA: TGTGCCAGCAGCGTCTTGGGACTAGCGGGAGGAGGGGAGCAGTTCTTC. Translated: CASSVLGLAGGGEQFF.

The chain has TRBV4-1 and TRBJ1-1, with 7 bases aligning to TRBD1. J gave up 10 bases and V 2 bases, and 13 bases lay outside the gene matches. From germline, CDR1 is MGHRA and CDR2 YSYEKL. CDR3 length: 15 amino acids. The CDR3 reads CASSQTIQGSAGAFF. CDR3 bases: TGCGCCAGCAGCCAAACCATACAGGGGTCGGCGGGAGCTTTCTTT.

The chain joins TRBV10-2 to TRBJ2-7; the match to TRBD1 covers 8 bases. The V gene's germline CDR1 is WSHSY and CDR2 SAAADI. The CDR3 spans 15 residues. The V segment lost 7 bases and the J segment 4 bases; nucleotides outside the gene matches: 12. The CDR3 sequence is CASKLGGTGTYEQYF. The CDR3 DNA reads TGCGCCAGCAAACTAGGGGGGACAGGCACTTACGAGCAGTACTTC.

The gene calls are TRBV4-2 and TRBJ2-2; 7 bases line up with TRBD1. The CDR3 length is 16 residues. Germline CDR1 LGHNA, CDR2 YNFKEQ. The V and J ends lost 4 bases and 4 bases, in that order; junction bases with no gene match: 9. Here the CDR3 DNA reads TGTGCCAGCAGCCGGGAGAAAACAGGGGCCACCGGGGAGCTGTTTTTT. This sequence encodes CASSREKTGATGELFF.

V usage is TRBV3-1 (or the pseudogene TRBV3-2) and J usage is TRBJ2-2; no firm D call. Trimming cost V 4 bases and J 2 bases, with 8 bases left between them. CDR1 and CDR2 (germline): LGHDT, YNNKEL (reference sequence). The CDR3 runs 14 residues. The CDR3 DNA reads TGTGCCAGCAGCCCAGGTCCCAACACCGGGGAGCTGTTTTTT. Protein product: CASSPGPNTGELFF.

This clone was observed a handful of times. The chain couples TRBV6-5 to TRBJ1-3, with 8 nucleotides matching TRBD1. V lost 6 bases and J lost 4; bases outside the gene matches: 8. The germline gives CDR1 MNHEY, CDR2 SVGAGI. The CDR3 length is 15 residues. The CDR3 loop reads CASRKHRGEGNTIYF. The CDR3 DNA follows: TGTGCCAGCAGGAAACACAGGGGGGAAGGAAACACCATATATTTT.

The chain joins TRBV19 to TRBJ2-2; TRBD2 is a possible D gene (5 bases). The CDR3 spans 15 residues. Trimming took 4 bases from V and 5 from J, leaving 14 bases between them. CDR1 is LNHDA and CDR2 is SQIVND in the germline V gene (reference sequence). Here the CDR3 DNA reads TGTGCCAGTAGTACATATTTCGGGGAAACCGGGGAGCTGTTTTTT. Protein sequence: CASSTYFGETGELFF.

The chain uses TRBV21-1 and TRBJ1-2. TRBV21-1 is designated a pseudogene. The CDR3 is 18 amino acids. The CDR3 sequence is CASSREGIRRCANYGYTF. The CDR3, as DNA: TGTGCCAGCAGCAGGGAGGGGATACGGCGGTGCGCTAACTATGGCTACACCTTC.

The chain uses TRBV19 and TRBJ2-2; TRBD2 agrees at 11 bases. The V gene's germline CDR1 is LNHDA and CDR2 SQIVND (reference sequence). Trimming cost V 5 bases and J 5 bases; bases outside gene matches: 10. This CDR3 is 17 amino acids long. The CDR3 is CASSVASGGSFTGELFF. The CDR3 bases are TGTGCCAGTAGTGTGGCTAGCGGGGGGTCTTTTACCGGGGAGCTGTTTTTT.

Worth noting for this clone: One end of the junction fails to match germline, which may point to a read error. This rearrangement joins TRBV15 to TRBJ2-1; unclear D gene. The CDR3 has 13 amino acids. The germline V gene has CDR1 LNHNV and CDR2 YYDKDF (reference sequence). The CDR3 reads CATSRDLYDEQFF. In DNA form, the CDR3 reads TGTGCCACCAGCAGAGATCTCTACGATGAGCAGTTCTTC.

The V call is TRBV2, the J call TRBJ1-5; unclear D gene. The CDR3 has 13 amino acids. Germline V lookup: CDR1 SNHLY, CDR2 FYNNEI. The ends were cut back, 7 bases at V and 4 bases at J, with 11 bases in the middle. The CDR3 region has the DNA TGTGCCAGCACCAACATAATAAATCAGCCCCAGCATTTT. It is translated as CASTNIINQPQHF. Based on the CDR3 plus reference TRBV2 and TRBJ1-5, the full variable domain is EPEVTQTPSHQVTQMGQEVILRCVPISNHLYFYWYRQILGQKVEFLVSFYNNEISEKSEIFDDQFSVERPDGSNFTLKIRSTKLEDSAMYFCASTNIINQPQHFGDGTRLSIL.

The genes are TRBV20-1 and TRBJ1-1; perhaps TRBD1 as D (6 bases). Trimming shortened V by 3 bases and J by 6 bases, and 17 bases separated the two germline ends. Germline V gives CDR1 DFQATT, CDR2 SNEGSKA (reference sequence). The CDR3 extends over 14 amino acids. CDR3 protein: CSASTNRVESEAFF. Written as DNA, the CDR3 is TGCAGTGCTAGTACGAACAGGGTTGAGTCTGAAGCTTTCTTT.

The chain has TRBV12-3 or TRBV12-4 and TRBJ2-5; 8 bases fit TRBD1. The CDR3 is made up of 13 amino acids. V lost 6 bases and J lost 3; bases outside the gene matches: 3. The DNA of the CDR3 is TGTGCCAGCAGAGGACAGGGAAAAGAGACCCAGTACTTC. As protein: CASRGQGKETQYF.